Below, 18 T cell receptor beta chains from the same sample are listed, as sequenced in a study of T cell responses to AZD1222 COVID-19 vaccine. TCRdb keeps only in-frame clones here, not all; method: immunoSEQ multiplex PCR. The table lists 150,000 to 200,000 clones, around 87% of them singletons. The source material was peripheral blood, sampled on day 0 of AZD1222 vaccination. These receptors all come from an adult in good health.

Only a few counts were recorded for this clone. CDR3 sequence reads: CASSPNGGWNTEAFF. The CDR3 bases are TGTGCCAGCAGCCCGAATGGGGGCTGGAACACTGAAGCTTTCTTT. The chain has TRBV7-6 and TRBJ1-1; TRBD1 might be the D (6 bases). This CDR3 has 15 amino acids. Germline V lookup: CDR1 SGHVS, CDR2 FNYEAQ. Trimming left V 5 bases short and J 1 base short, with 14 bases between.

V is TRBV29-1 and J is TRBJ2-3; a possible D gene is TRBD1 (5 bases). The CDR3 loop spans 12 amino acids. Germline CDR1 SQVTM, CDR2 ANQGSEA. The V gene lost 6 bases and the J gene lost 6 bases, with 13 bases spanning the gap. The chain's CDR3 is CSVRAGSDTQYF. The CDR3 region has the DNA TGCAGCGTACGCGCAGGGTCGGATACGCAGTATTTT.

The V and J genes are TRBV29-1 and TRBJ2-1; no clear D gene. This CDR3 contains 13 residues. Germline V gives CDR1 SQVTM, CDR2 ANQGSEA. In DNA, the CDR3 is TGCAGGGCCCACAAGGGTTCCTACAATGAGCAGTTCTTC. Protein: CRAHKGSYNEQFF.

This rearrangement joins TRBV7-5 to TRBJ2-1; the DNA was not used to check the table's D call, TRBD1. TRBV7-5 is a documented pseudogene. This CDR3 region has 11 residues. The CDR3 spells CVRRKGDEQFF. In nucleotides, the CDR3 is TGTGTCAGAAGGAAGGGGGATGAGCAGTTCTTC.

V and J are TRBV20-1 and TRBJ1-6; no clear D gene. CDR3 size: 16 residues. Trimming took 3 bases from V and 0 from J, leaving 12 bases between them. Germline CDR1 reads DFQATT; CDR2 reads SNEGSKA (reference sequence). The CDR3 DNA reads TGCAGTGCTAGTTCCGTGGTCAACTCCTATAATTCACCCCTCCACTTT. Translating gives CSASSVVNSYNSPLHF.

The chain combines TRBV7-3 with TRBJ2-1, with 14 bases matching TRBD2. CDR1 and CDR2 (germline): SGHTA, FQGTGA. J gave up 9 bases and V 5 bases, and 6 bases lay outside the gene matches. The CDR3 has 15 residues. The CDR3 sequence: CASSRTSGGQGEQFF. In nucleotides, the CDR3 is TGTGCCAGCAGCCGGACTAGCGGGGGGCAGGGTGAGCAGTTCTTC.

This clone was seen more than once but under ten times. V is TRBV3-1 (or the pseudogene TRBV3-2) and J is TRBJ2-7; tentatively, D is TRBD2 (6 bases). V lost 3 bases and J 2 bases, leaving 14 bases between the germline ends. This CDR3 has 15 amino acids. Germline CDR1 and CDR2: LGHDT and YNNKEL (reference sequence). Here the CDR3 reads CASSHKTRNPYEQYF. The CDR3 coding sequence is TGTGCCAGCAGCCATAAGACTAGAAATCCCTACGAGCAGTACTTC.

The rearrangement links TRBV5-1 to TRBJ2-7; the match to TRBD1 covers 8 bases. The germline gives CDR1 SGHRS, CDR2 YFSETQ. The ends lost 3 bases at V and 3 bases at J; junction bases unmatched: 8. The CDR3 is made up of 15 amino acids. The CDR3 loop is CASSSLPGQVYEQYF. The CDR3 nucleotides read TGCGCCAGCAGCTCACTACCGGGACAGGTCTACGAGCAGTACTTC.

The chain is built from TRBV10-3 and TRBJ2-4, with TRBD2 matching over 10 bases. After removal of 3 bases from V and 8 bases from J, the junction contained 4 bases not matched to a gene. CDR1 is ENHRY and CDR2 is SYGVKD in the germline V gene. The CDR3 totals 14 residues. The CDR3 nucleotides read TGTGCCATCAGTGATACGAGCGGGAGGGACATTCAGTACTTC. Encoded protein: CAISDTSGRDIQYF.

Remarks on this clone: The same CDR3 arises from other DNA sequences in this sample as well. V is TRBV19 and J is TRBJ2-7; D is undetermined. The CDR3 consists of 11 residues. V shed 3 bases and J shed 3 bases, with 3 bases lying between them. Germline assignment: CDR1 LNHDA and CDR2 SQIVND (reference sequence). CDR3 residues: CASSIGYEQYF. In nucleotides, the CDR3 is TGTGCCAGTAGTATCGGCTACGAGCAGTACTTC. Complete variable domain (other parts from reference TRBV19 and TRBJ2-7): DGGITQSPKYLFRKEGQNVTLSCEQNLNHDAMYWYRQDPGQGLRLIYYSQIVNDFQKGDIAEGYSVSREKKESFPLTVTSAQKNPTAFYLCASSIGYEQYFGPGTRLTVT.

This clone showed up just once. The chain couples TRBV25-1 to TRBJ2-3; weak D call: TRBD2 (6 bases). The V and J ends lost 7 bases and 5 bases respectively, with 28 bases between them. The germline V gene has CDR1 MGHDK and CDR2 SYGVNS. The CDR3 contains 18 residues. CDR3 region: CASIGPGRAGWGGDTQYF. The CDR3 nucleotides read TGTGCCAGCATTGGCCCCGGCCGAGCGGGCTGGGGCGGAGATACGCAGTATTTT.

V is TRBV9 and J is TRBJ1-4; D is undetermined. V lost 0 bases and J lost 5, with 11 bases in between. Germline loops: CDR1 SGDLS, CDR2 YYNGEE. The CDR3 has 15 residues. The CDR3 DNA reads TGTGCCAGCAGCGTAGGTGGCACGGGGAATGAAAAACTGTTTTTT. As protein: CASSVGGTGNEKLFF.

This clone was observed a single time. V gene TRBV7-2 combines with J gene TRBJ1-4; 7 bases fit TRBD1. Germline V gives CDR1 SGHTA, CDR2 FQGNSA. V trimming: 6 bases; J trimming: 5 bases; junction bases outside the gene matches: 6. CDR3 length equals 14 residues. This CDR3 is CASRSDRRNEKLFF. CDR3 bases: TGTGCCAGCAGATCGGACAGGAGGAATGAAAAACTGTTTTTT.

The V and J genes are TRBV4-1 and TRBJ1-1, with 7 bases aligning to TRBD1. J gave up 3 bases and V 5 bases, and 12 bases lay outside the gene matches. The CDR3 spans 16 residues. Germline CDR1 MGHRA, CDR2 YSYEKL. CDR3 sequence (DNA): TGCGCCAGCAGCTACTCCTTGGACAGGTGGGACACTGAAGCTTTCTTT. Translated: CASSYSLDRWDTEAFF.

The chain employs TRBV18 and TRBJ2-2; D is perhaps TRBD2 (6 bases). Germline CDR1 and CDR2: KGHSH and LQKENI. There are 15 residues in the CDR3. Trimming left V 8 bases short and J 2 bases short, with 15 bases between. In DNA form, the CDR3 reads TGTGCCAGCGTGTCGGGCGGGGCCAACACCGGGGAGCTGTTTTTT. Translation: CASVSGGANTGELFF.

The chain couples TRBV3-1 (or the pseudogene TRBV3-2) to TRBJ2-1; 11 bases line up with TRBD2. In germline, CDR1 is LGHDT, CDR2 YNNKEL (reference sequence). Trimming cost V 3 bases and J 15 bases; bases outside gene matches: 7. The CDR3 contains 13 residues. The CDR3 protein is CASSHGLAGGGFF. The DNA of the CDR3 is TGTGCCAGCAGCCATGGACTAGCGGGTGGCGGGTTCTTC.

The chain has TRBV29-1 and TRBJ1-2, with D unresolved. Germline loops: CDR1 SQVTM, CDR2 ANQGSEA. The CDR3 loop spans 12 amino acids. V was pared by 3 bases and J by 2 bases, with 7 bases between. The CDR3 region has the DNA TGCAGCGTTGAGGCACAGAACTATGGCTACACCTTC. Amino acids: CSVEAQNYGYTF.

The chain has TRBV19 and TRBJ2-6, with TRBD2 matching over 8 bases. Losses at the gene ends were 5 bases for V and 1 base for J; bases not matched to a gene: 4. This CDR3 is 16 amino acids long. From germline, CDR1 is LNHDA and CDR2 SQIVND (reference sequence). The DNA of the CDR3 is TGTGCCAGTAGTGAAGCGGGGGCGTCTGGGGCCAACGTCCTGACTTTC. Translated: CASSEAGASGANVLTF. The full variable domain, in which reference TRBV19 and TRBJ2-6 provide the parts outside the CDR3, is DGGITQSPKYLFRKEGQNVTLSCEQNLNHDAMYWYRQDPGQGLRLIYYSQIVNDFQKGDIAEGYSVSREKKESFPLTVTSAQKNPTAFYLCASSEAGASGANVLTFGAGSRLTVL.